Reported below is one T cell receptor (beta chain). The sample comes from a study of OX40 agonist ivuxolimab in advanced cancers. Blood was sampled at baseline, cycle 4 day 1, and cycle 7 day 1. Profiling relied on immunoSEQ multiplex PCR, and the TCRdb table lists in-frame clones only, not all of them. The sample carries 95,000 to 100,000 clones, about 90% recorded once. The sequences come from CD4+ or CD8+ T cells sorted from blood, collected in a trial of the OX40 agonist ivuxolimab. This receptor was taken from an adult with an advanced solid tumor such as melanoma, head and neck, liver or kidney cancer.

The CDR3 protein is CATSRAGTKSYEQYF. DNA of the CDR3: TGTGCCACCAGCAGGGCCGGGACCAAAAGCTACGAGCAGTACTTC. The J gene is TRBJ2-7, the V gene TRBV15; tentatively, D is TRBD1 or TRBD2 (5 bases each). V was trimmed by 3 bases and J by 3 bases, leaving 15 bases between them. The CDR3 is 15 residues long. From germline, CDR1 is LNHNV and CDR2 YYDKDF (reference sequence). Filled out from reference TRBV15 and TRBJ2-7, the complete variable domain reads DAMVIQNPRYQVTQFGKPVTLSCSQTLNHNVMYWYQQKSSQAPKLLFHYYDKDFNNEADTPDNFQSRRPNTSFCFLDIRSPGLGDTAMYLCATSRAGTKSYEQYFGPGTRLTVT.